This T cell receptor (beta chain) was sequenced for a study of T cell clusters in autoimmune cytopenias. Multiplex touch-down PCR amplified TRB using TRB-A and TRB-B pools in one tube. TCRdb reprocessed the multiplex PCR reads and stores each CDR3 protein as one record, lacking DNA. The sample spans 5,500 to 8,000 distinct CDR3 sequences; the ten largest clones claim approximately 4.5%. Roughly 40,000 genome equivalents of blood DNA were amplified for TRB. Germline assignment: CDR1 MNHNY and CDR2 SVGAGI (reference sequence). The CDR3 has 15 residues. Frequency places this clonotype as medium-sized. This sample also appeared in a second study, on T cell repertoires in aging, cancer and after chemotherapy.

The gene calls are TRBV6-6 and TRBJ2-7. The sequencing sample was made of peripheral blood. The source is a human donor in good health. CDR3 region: CASSSRTSDSYEQYF.